The clone carrying this T cell receptor (beta chain) was detected once. Unique molecular identifiers were built into the TCRbeta library. Using its own MiXCR run on the PCR reads, TCRdb lists one record per CDR3 protein. The table shows about 500,000 distinct CDR3 sequences, with roughly 33% occurring only once. This sample stems from a study of T-cell reconstitution after alpha-beta-depleted transplantation in children. In germline, CDR1 is KGHSH, CDR2 LQKENI. After removal of 3 bases from V and 0 bases from J, the junction contained 5 bases not matched to a gene. The CDR3 contains 15 residues. The source material was PBMCs from the stem cell graft donor, sampled from the stem cell graft. This TCR was sampled from a human donor who donated a stem cell graft to a child with aplastic anemia. The chain joins TRBV18 to TRBJ2-7, with TRBD1 identical over 7 bases. The CDR3 DNA is TGTGCCAGCTCACCCACTCGACAGGGCTCCTACGAGCAGTACGTC. Translation: CASSPTRQGSYEQYV.